This is a list of T cell receptor beta chains from one sample in a study of T cell responses to AZD1222 COVID-19 vaccine. Only in-frame clones appear in the TCRdb table, and some are missing; sequencing was by immunoSEQ multiplex PCR. Among more than 150,000 clones listed, just over 90% were seen once. The sample was peripheral blood, taken 28 days after the second AZD1222 dose. The receptors derive from an adult who received the AZD1222 COVID-19 vaccine. CDR3s include the opening cysteine and the closing phenylalanine or tryptophan. Each record gives: CDR3 DNA, CDR3 protein, D gene, V gene, clone size, J gene. The D gene is left open where the match is weak. For some rows the clone size is stated as once, few or many, or as a class when expanded; others skip it.

DNA: TGTGCCAGCAGTCAAGGGACAACCTACGAGCAGTACTTC
CDR3: CASSQGTTYEQYF
D: -
V: TRBV28
size: -
J: TRBJ2-7

DNA: TGTGCCAGTAGTTCCCCCATGCAGGGCTCAGATACGCAGTATTTT
CDR3: CASSSPMQGSDTQYF
D: -
V: TRBV19
size: -
J: TRBJ2-3

DNA: TGTGCCACGGCCCCGGGGTGGAATCAGCCCCAGCATTTT
CDR3: CATAPGWNQPQHF
D: -
V: TRBV6-5
size: -
J: TRBJ1-5

DNA: TGCGCCAGCAGCGCTGGGAATGGGGGGCACGGCTACACCTTC
CDR3: CASSAGNGGHGYTF
D: -
V: TRBV5-1
size: few
J: TRBJ1-2

DNA: TGTGCCAGCAGTTACTCGACGGGCCTGAATTCACCCCTCCACTTT
CDR3: CASSYSTGLNSPLHF
D: -
V: TRBV6-5
size: -
J: TRBJ1-6

DNA: TGCGCCAGCAGCTTTACGGGGGATAGCAATCAGCCCCAGCATTTT
CDR3: CASSFTGDSNQPQHF
D: -
V: TRBV5-1
size: -
J: TRBJ1-5

DNA: TGTGCCAGCGACCGGGACGGCTATGGCTACACCTTC
CDR3: CASDRDGYGYTF
D: -
V: TRBV5-8
size: -
J: TRBJ1-2

DNA: TGTGCCAGCAGCCAAGCGGTCGGGAGCAGCTATGAGCAGTTCTTC
CDR3: CASSQAVGSSYEQFF
D: -
V: TRBV4-2
size: -
J: TRBJ2-1

DNA: TGCGCCAGCAGCTTGGTGCGTGTTGCTAGCGGGAGACACAATGAGCAGTTCTTC
CDR3: CASSLVRVASGRHNEQFF
D: TRBD2
V: TRBV5-1
size: -
J: TRBJ2-1

DNA: TGTGCTAGTGGGGCTTCCGGGACAGGGGTACACTCTGGAAACACCATATATTTT
CDR3: CASGASGTGVHSGNTIYF
D: TRBD1
V: TRBV12-5
size: -
J: TRBJ1-3

DNA: TGTGCCAGCAGTTTACCACAGGGTCGGAATGGCTACACCTTC
CDR3: CASSLPQGRNGYTF
D: -
V: TRBV28
size: -
J: TRBJ1-2

DNA: TGTGCCAGCAGCTCACAGGGGTGGAACGAGCAGTACTTC
CDR3: CASSSQGWNEQYF
D: TRBD1
V: TRBV7-3
size: -
J: TRBJ2-7

DNA: TGCGCCAGCAGCTTGAGGGGGGATAGCACAGATACGCAGTATTTT
CDR3: CASSLRGDSTDTQYF
D: -
V: TRBV5-1
size: once
J: TRBJ2-3

DNA: TGTGCCAGCAGTTTTCGAGGGAACACTGAAGCTTTCTTT
CDR3: CASSFRGNTEAFF
D: -
V: TRBV28
size: -
J: TRBJ1-1

DNA: TGCGCCAGCAGCCAAGAGGGGACAGGGAAAGCTCAGCCCCAGCATTTT
CDR3: CASSQEGTGKAQPQHF
D: TRBD1
V: TRBV4-1
size: few
J: TRBJ1-5

DNA: TGTGCCAGCAGCTTATACGGGGAGGGCGTAGAGACCCAGTACTTC
CDR3: CASSLYGEGVETQYF
D: TRBD2
V: TRBV7-3
size: -
J: TRBJ2-5

DNA: TGTGCCAGCAGTTACGCAGAGGGGACACCCCCGAACTTC
CDR3: CASSYAEGTPPNF
D: -
V: TRBV2
size: -
J: TRBJ2-7

DNA: TGTGCCAGCAGCCAAGGCGGGGGGGTTGGCTATGGCTACACCTTC
CDR3: CASSQGGGVGYGYTF
D: -
V: TRBV3-1/TRBV3-2
size: once
J: TRBJ1-2

DNA: TGCGCCAGCAGTGAGAGAGTAGCGGGAACCTACAATGAGCAGTTCTTC
CDR3: CASSERVAGTYNEQFF
D: TRBD2
V: TRBV10-2
size: -
J: TRBJ2-1

DNA: TGTGCCAGCAGCTCCAAGGGAAAACTAGCGGGGATTCCCAATGAGCAGTTCTTC
CDR3: CASSSKGKLAGIPNEQFF
D: TRBD2
V: TRBV7-3
size: -
J: TRBJ2-1

DNA: TGTGCCAGCAGCCAGTCCCGGGACAGGGGTCGAACCGGGGAGCTGTTTTTT
CDR3: CASSQSRDRGRTGELFF
D: TRBD1
V: TRBV5-4
size: -
J: TRBJ2-2

DNA: TGTGCCAGCAGCCCAGAGATGAACACTGAAGCTTTCTTT
CDR3: CASSPEMNTEAFF
D: -
V: TRBV7-6
size: -
J: TRBJ1-1

DNA: TGTGCCAGCTCGGTAATTACAGGGACGGAAGCTTTCTTT
CDR3: CASSVITGTEAFF
D: -
V: TRBV11-3
size: -
J: TRBJ1-1

DNA: TGCGCCAGCAGCTTCGAGAACACTGAAGCTTTCTTT
CDR3: CASSFENTEAFF
D: -
V: TRBV5-1
size: -
J: TRBJ1-1

DNA: TGTGCCAGCAGTAGACGACAGGGTATGTTCTACGAGCAGTACTTC
CDR3: CASSRRQGMFYEQYF
D: TRBD1
V: TRBV27
size: -
J: TRBJ2-7

DNA: TGTGCCAGCAGTTTAGCCGGGGGCGCCTATAATGGCTACACCTTC
CDR3: CASSLAGGAYNGYTF
D: -
V: TRBV6-6
size: -
J: TRBJ1-2

DNA: TGTGCCAGCAGTTTCCATGGACGTACCGGCGATCAGCCCCAGCATTTT
CDR3: CASSFHGRTGDQPQHF
D: -
V: TRBV27
size: few
J: TRBJ1-5

DNA: TGCGCCAGCAGCCAAGCAGCGGGACAGGGGAACAATTCACCCCTCCACTTT
CDR3: CASSQAAGQGNNSPLHF
D: TRBD1
V: TRBV4-1
size: -
J: TRBJ1-6

DNA: TGTGCCAGCAGTGACCAGGGGATAGATGAAAAACTGTTTTTT
CDR3: CASSDQGIDEKLFF
D: -
V: TRBV25-1
size: once
J: TRBJ1-4

DNA: TGTGCCAGCAGTGAATTTGCAGGGGCGTACACCGGGGAGCTGTTTTTT
CDR3: CASSEFAGAYTGELFF
D: -
V: TRBV25-1
size: -
J: TRBJ2-2

DNA: TGTGCCAGCAGCGTAGCTACAACCAGCTCCTACAATGAGCAGTTCTTC
CDR3: CASSVATTSSYNEQFF
D: -
V: TRBV9
size: -
J: TRBJ2-1

DNA: TGTGCCAGCAGTCTGCCGGGACTAGCGGGACGCAATGAGCAGTTCTTC
CDR3: CASSLPGLAGRNEQFF
D: TRBD2
V: TRBV27
size: -
J: TRBJ2-1

DNA: TGTGCCATCAAACTAGCGGGAGTCTCCCACGAGCAGTACTTC
CDR3: CAIKLAGVSHEQYF
D: TRBD2
V: TRBV2
size: -
J: TRBJ2-7

DNA: TGTGCCAGCAGCCTCGGGCCGGGGACGAACACTGAAGCTTTCTTT
CDR3: CASSLGPGTNTEAFF
D: -
V: TRBV7-3
size: -
J: TRBJ1-1

DNA: TGTGCCAGCTCACCCGGACGGATTAACTACGAGCAGTACTTC
CDR3: CASSPGRINYEQYF
D: -
V: TRBV18
size: -
J: TRBJ2-7

DNA: TGTGCCAGCAGTTACAGAGCCGTGGCGAACACTGAAGCTTTCTTT
CDR3: CASSYRAVANTEAFF
D: -
V: TRBV6-2/TRBV6-3
size: -
J: TRBJ1-1

DNA: TGTGCCAGTAAGGGGGGGCTAGCGGGATTCCAAGAGACCCAGTACTTC
CDR3: CASKGGLAGFQETQYF
D: TRBD2
V: TRBV28
size: -
J: TRBJ2-5

DNA: TGCGCCAGCAGCCAAGTCGAGCTCTCTGGAAACACCATATATTTT
CDR3: CASSQVELSGNTIYF
D: -
V: TRBV4-3
size: -
J: TRBJ1-3

DNA: TGTGCCAGCAGCTTGGCGCGTGGACTAGCGGTTTCCTACGAGCAGTACTTC
CDR3: CASSLARGLAVSYEQYF
D: TRBD2
V: TRBV7-9
size: -
J: TRBJ2-7

DNA: TGTGCCAGCAGGGGTCCGGTAGGAGAGCAGTTCTTC
CDR3: CASRGPVGEQFF
D: -
V: TRBV27
size: -
J: TRBJ2-1

DNA: TGTGCCAGCTCACTCGGGCGCGAGGGCTACACCTTC
CDR3: CASSLGREGYTF
D: -
V: TRBV18
size: -
J: TRBJ1-2

DNA: TGTGCCAGCAGTGAGTCATATTATAGGACAGGGCCTGGAAACACCATATATTTT
CDR3: CASSESYYRTGPGNTIYF
D: TRBD1
V: TRBV25-1
size: -
J: TRBJ1-3

DNA: TGTGCCAGCAGCCCTCTCGGACTAGCGGGAGGGTGGTACGAGCAGTACTTC
CDR3: CASSPLGLAGGWYEQYF
D: TRBD2
V: TRBV7-2
size: once
J: TRBJ2-7

DNA: TGTGCCAGCGTCGACTGGAATGAGCAGTTCTTC
CDR3: CASVDWNEQFF
D: -
V: TRBV12-3/TRBV12-4
size: -
J: TRBJ2-1

DNA: TGTGCCAGCAGCCTCGAGGGTCGGGGAAACGAGCAGTACTTC
CDR3: CASSLEGRGNEQYF
D: -
V: TRBV27
size: -
J: TRBJ2-7